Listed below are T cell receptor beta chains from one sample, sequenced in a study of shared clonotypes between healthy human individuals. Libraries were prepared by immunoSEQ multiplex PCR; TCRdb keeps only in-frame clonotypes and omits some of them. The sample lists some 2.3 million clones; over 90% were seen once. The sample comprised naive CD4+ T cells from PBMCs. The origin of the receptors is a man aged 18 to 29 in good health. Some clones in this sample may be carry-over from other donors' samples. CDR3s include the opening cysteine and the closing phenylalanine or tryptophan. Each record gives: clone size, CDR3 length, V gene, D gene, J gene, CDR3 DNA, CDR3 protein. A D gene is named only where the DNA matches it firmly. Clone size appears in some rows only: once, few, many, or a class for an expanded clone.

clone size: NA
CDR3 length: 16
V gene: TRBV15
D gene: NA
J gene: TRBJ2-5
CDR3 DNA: TGTGCCACCAGCAGCCTGGGGGGCGTAAGACAAGAGACCCAGTACTTC
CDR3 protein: CATSSLGGVRQETQYF

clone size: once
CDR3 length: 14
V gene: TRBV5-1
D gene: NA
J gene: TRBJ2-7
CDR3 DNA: TGCGCCAGCAGCCGGGGGCCGGGGGCGTACGAGCAGTACTTC
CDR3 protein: CASSRGPGAYEQYF

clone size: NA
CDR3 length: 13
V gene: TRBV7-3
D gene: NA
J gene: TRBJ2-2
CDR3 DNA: TGTGCCAGCGGGGAGACGAACACCGGGGAGCTGTTTTTT
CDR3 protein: CASGETNTGELFF

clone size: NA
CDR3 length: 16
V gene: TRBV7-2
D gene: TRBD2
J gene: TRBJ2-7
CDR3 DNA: TGTGCCAGCAGCACCTTTCGGACTAGCGGACCCTACGAGCAGTACTTC
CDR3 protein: CASSTFRTSGPYEQYF

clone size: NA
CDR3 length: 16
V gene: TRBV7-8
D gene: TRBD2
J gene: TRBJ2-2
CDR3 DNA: TGTGCCAGCAGCCGGCGGACTAGCGGGAATATCAGGGAGCTGTTTTTT
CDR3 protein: CASSRRTSGNIRELFF

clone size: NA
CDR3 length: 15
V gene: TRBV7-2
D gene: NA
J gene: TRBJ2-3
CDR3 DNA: TGTGCCAGCAGCTTACTGGGCGGGGGCACAGATACGCAGTATTTT
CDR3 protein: CASSLLGGGTDTQYF

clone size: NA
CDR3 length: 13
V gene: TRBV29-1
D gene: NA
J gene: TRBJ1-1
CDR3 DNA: TGCAGCGCTGGACAGAACATGAACACTGAAGCTTTCTTT
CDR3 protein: CSAGQNMNTEAFF

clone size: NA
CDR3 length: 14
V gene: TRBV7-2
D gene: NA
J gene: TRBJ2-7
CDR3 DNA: TGTGCCAGCACCACCAGGGGGGGGTCCTACGAGCAGTACTTC
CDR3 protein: CASTTRGGSYEQYF

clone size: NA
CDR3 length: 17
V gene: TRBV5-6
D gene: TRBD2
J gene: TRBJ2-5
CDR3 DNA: TGTGCCAGCAGCTTGGCGGGACTAGCGGGAGATGGGGAGACCCAGTACTTC
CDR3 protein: CASSLAGLAGDGETQYF

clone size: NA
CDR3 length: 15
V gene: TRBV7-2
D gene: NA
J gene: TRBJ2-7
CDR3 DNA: TGTGCCAGCAGCTTTAAAGGAACCTCCTCCTACGAGCAGTACTTC
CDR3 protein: CASSFKGTSSYEQYF

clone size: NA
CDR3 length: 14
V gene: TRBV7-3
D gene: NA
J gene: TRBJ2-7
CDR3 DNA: TGTGCCAGCAGCCCACGGGTGGGAGCGGCCGAGCAGTACTTC
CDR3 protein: CASSPRVGAAEQYF

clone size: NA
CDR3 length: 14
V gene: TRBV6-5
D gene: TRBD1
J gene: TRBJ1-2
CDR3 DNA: TGTGCCAGCAAGTTGGACAGGAATAACTATGGCTACACCTTC
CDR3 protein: CASKLDRNNYGYTF

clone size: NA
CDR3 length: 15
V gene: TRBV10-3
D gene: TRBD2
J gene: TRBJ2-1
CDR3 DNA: TGTGCCATCAGTCGTAGCGGGAGCGGGTACAATGAGCAGTTCTTC
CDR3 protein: CAISRSGSGYNEQFF

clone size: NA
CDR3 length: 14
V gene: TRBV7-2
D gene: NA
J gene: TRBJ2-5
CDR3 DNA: TGTGCCAGCAGCTCCTCTTATGCCGGGGAGACCCAGTACTTC
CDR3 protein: CASSSSYAGETQYF

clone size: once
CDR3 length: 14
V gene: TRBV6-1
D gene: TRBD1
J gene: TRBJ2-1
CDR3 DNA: TGTGCCAGCGGACCGGGACAGGGCCTTGATGAGCAGTTCTTC
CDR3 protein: CASGPGQGLDEQFF

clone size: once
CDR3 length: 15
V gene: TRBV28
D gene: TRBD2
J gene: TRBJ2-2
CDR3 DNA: TGTGCCAGCAGCACCTCGCGGGAGGCCACCGGGGAGCTGTTTTTT
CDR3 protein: CASSTSREATGELFF

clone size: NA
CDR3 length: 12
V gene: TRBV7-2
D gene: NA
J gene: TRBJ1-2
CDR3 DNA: TGTGCCAGCAGCCTGGGGAACTATGGCTACACCTTC
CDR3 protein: CASSLGNYGYTF

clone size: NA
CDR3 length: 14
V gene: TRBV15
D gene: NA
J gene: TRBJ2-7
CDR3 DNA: TGTGCCACTAACCCAGCCGGGGGAAGAGGGGAGCAGTACTTC
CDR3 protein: CATNPAGGRGEQYF

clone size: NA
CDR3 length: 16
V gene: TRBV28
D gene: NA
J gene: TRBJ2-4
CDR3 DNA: TGTGCCAGCAGTCAAAAGCCGGACTGGATGGTAAACATTCAGTACTTC
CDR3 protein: CASSQKPDWMVNIQYF

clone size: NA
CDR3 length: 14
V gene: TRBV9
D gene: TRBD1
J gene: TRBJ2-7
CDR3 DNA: TGTGCCAGCAGCATTCGACAGGGGGCAGGCGAGCAGTACTTC
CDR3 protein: CASSIRQGAGEQYF

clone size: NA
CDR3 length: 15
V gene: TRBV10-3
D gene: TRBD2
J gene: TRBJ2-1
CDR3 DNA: TGTGCCATCAGTACATCTAGCGGCATGAACAATGAGCAGTTCTTC
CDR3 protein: CAISTSSGMNNEQFF

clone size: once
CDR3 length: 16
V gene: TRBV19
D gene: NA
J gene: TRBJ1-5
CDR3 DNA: TGTGCCAGTAGTATGGGGTGGGTTGATAGCAATCAGCCCCAGCATTTT
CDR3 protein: CASSMGWVDSNQPQHF

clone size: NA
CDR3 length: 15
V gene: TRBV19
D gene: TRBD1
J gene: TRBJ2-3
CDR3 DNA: TGTGCCAGTAGTACCCGACAGGGAAGCACAGATACGCAGTATTTT
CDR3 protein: CASSTRQGSTDTQYF

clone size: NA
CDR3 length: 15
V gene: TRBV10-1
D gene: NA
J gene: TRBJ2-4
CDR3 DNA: TGCGCCAGCAGTGAGTCGTCGGGGGTGGTCGGCATTCAGTACTTC
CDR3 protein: CASSESSGVVGIQYF

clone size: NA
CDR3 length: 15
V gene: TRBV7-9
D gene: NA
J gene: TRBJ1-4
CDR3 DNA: TGTGCCAGCAGCGTCGGTGGGTTGTTGAGTGAAAAACTGTTTTTT
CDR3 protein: CASSVGGLLSEKLFF

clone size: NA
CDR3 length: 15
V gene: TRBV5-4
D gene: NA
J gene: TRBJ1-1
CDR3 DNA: TGTGCCAGCAGCCCCATTCCGGGGCTGAACACTGAAGCTTTCTTT
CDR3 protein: CASSPIPGLNTEAFF

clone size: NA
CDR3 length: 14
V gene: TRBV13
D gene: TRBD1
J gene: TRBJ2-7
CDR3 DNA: TGTGCCAGCAGCGTAACCGGGACAGTCTACGAGCAGTACTTC
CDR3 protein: CASSVTGTVYEQYF

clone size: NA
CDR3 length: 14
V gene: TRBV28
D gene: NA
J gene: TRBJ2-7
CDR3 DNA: TGTGCCAGCAGTTGGCTCGGGGGCCGCTACGAGCAGTACTTC
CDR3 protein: CASSWLGGRYEQYF